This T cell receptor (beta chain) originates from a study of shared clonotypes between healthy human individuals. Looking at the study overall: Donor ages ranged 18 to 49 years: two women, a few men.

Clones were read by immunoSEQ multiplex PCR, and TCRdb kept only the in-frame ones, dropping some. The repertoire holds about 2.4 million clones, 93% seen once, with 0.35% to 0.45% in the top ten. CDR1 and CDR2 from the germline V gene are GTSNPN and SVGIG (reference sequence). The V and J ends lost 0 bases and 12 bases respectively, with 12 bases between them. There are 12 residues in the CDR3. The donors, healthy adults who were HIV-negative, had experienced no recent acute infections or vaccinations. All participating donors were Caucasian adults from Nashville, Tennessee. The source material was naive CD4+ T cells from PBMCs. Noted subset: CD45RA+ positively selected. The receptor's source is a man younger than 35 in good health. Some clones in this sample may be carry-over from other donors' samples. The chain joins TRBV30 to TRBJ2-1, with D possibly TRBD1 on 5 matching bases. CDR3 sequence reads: CAWSVIYGAQFF. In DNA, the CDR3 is TGTGCCTGGAGTGTTATCTATGGGGCGCAGTTCTTC.